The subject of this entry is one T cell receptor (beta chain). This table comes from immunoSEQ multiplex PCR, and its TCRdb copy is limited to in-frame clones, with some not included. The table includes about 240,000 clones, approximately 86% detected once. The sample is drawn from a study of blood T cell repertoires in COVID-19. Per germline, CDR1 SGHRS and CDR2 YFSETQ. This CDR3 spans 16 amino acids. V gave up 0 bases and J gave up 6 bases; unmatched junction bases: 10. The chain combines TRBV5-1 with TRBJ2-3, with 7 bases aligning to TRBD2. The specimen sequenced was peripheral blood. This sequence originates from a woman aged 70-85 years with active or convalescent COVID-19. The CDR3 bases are TGCGCCAGCAGCTTGGGGGAGCGGACTAGTTCTGATACGCAGTATTTT. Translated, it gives CASSLGERTSSDTQYF.